The 15 T cell receptor beta chains listed next were all sequenced from one sample in a study of blood T cells in healthy people across ages. Sample-barcoded 5' priming and a J-beta primer mix drove a second PCR of roughly 7 to 11 cycles. TCRdb analysed the 5' RACE reads with MiXCR anew, one entry per CDR3 protein. The data show a few hundred thousand distinct CDR3 sequences, over 25% seen once. These records were also assigned to another study, of T cells of mothers and their children.

Sequencing input: blood. These receptors all stem from a boy aged 2 to 9 in good health.

This clonotype was detected only a few times. This rearrangement joins TRBV6-1 to TRBJ2-3; 13 bases are a match to TRBD2. The CDR3 runs 19 residues. CDR1 is MNHNS, CDR2 SASEGT, per germline. Germline trimming cut 6 bases from V and 2 bases from J; bases unmatched to any gene: 14. As DNA, the CDR3 is TGTGCCAGCAGCAGGACTAGCGGGAGTTTGAGGGTGAACACAGATACGCAGTATTTT. Its protein product is CASSRTSGSLRVNTDTQYF.

In its sample, this clonotype was seen a few times. The chain joins TRBV29-1 to TRBJ2-5; D ambiguous. Germline V gene sequence: CDR1 SQVTM, CDR2 ANQGSEA. Trimming removed 7 bases from V and 1 base from J, with 28 bases in between. The CDR3 runs to 18 residues. The chain's CDR3 is CSARRNIVLSVGQETQYF. CDR3 bases: TGCAGCGCTCGCCGGAATATTGTTTTGTCAGTTGGCCAAGAGACCCAGTACTTC.

This clonotype turned up a few times. The chain couples TRBV7-9 to TRBJ2-2; 7 nucleotides match TRBD1. The CDR3 sequence is 16 residues long. Trimming removed 8 bases from V and 0 bases from J; junction bases left unmatched: 9. CDR1 SEHNR and CDR2 FQNEAQ come from the germline V gene (reference sequence). CDR3 in amino acids: CASPPGGSSNTGELFF. CDR3 in DNA: TGTGCCAGCCCACCAGGGGGATCATCGAACACCGGGGAGCTGTTTTTT.

Only a few counts were recorded for this clonotype. The chain employs TRBV21-1 and TRBJ2-5; the D call of TRBD1 is as the table states it, not checked on the DNA. TRBV21-1 corresponds to a pseudogene. The CDR3 has 14 residues. CDR3 DNA sequence: TGTGCCAGCACCCGGACAGTCCGCCAAGAGACCCAGTACTTC. This gives the protein CASTRTVRQETQYF.

This clonotype was observed a few times. The rearrangement uses TRBV19 and TRBJ2-7, with D possibly TRBD1 on 6 matching bases. Trimming removed 4 bases from V and 0 bases from J, with 13 bases in between. The CDR3 consists of 15 residues. The germline gives CDR1 LNHDA, CDR2 SQIVND (reference sequence). In nucleotides, the CDR3 is TGTGCCAGTAGTACCTCCAGGGGCGGCTCCTACGAGCAGTACTTC. It encodes CASSTSRGGSYEQYF. The variable domain in full, with the rest retrieved from reference TRBV19 and TRBJ2-7, is DGGITQSPKYLFRKEGQNVTLSCEQNLNHDAMYWYRQDPGQGLRLIYYSQIVNDFQKGDIAEGYSVSREKKESFPLTVTSAQKNPTAFYLCASSTSRGGSYEQYFGPGTRLTVT.

J is TRBJ2-6 and V is TRBV28; D possibly matches TRBD1 or TRBD2 (6 bases each). Germline CDR1 is MDHEN and CDR2 is SYDVKM. Trimming removed 2 bases from V and 7 bases from J, with 21 bases in between. The CDR3 is made up of 18 amino acids. The chain's CDR3 is CASSLGGTSLWEANVLTF. The CDR3 DNA reads TGTGCCAGCAGTTTAGGCGGGACATCTCTCTGGGAAGCCAACGTCCTGACTTTC. The full variable domain, rest sourced from reference TRBV28 and TRBJ2-6, is DVKVTQSSRYLVKRTGEKVFLECVQDMDHENMFWYRQDPGLGLRLIYFSYDVKMKEKGDIPEGYSVSREKKERFSLILESASTNQTSMYLCASSLGGTSLWEANVLTFGAGSRLTVL.

This clonotype appeared once. The chain recombines TRBV5-1 with TRBJ2-1, with D unresolved. Germline assignment: CDR1 SGHRS and CDR2 YFSETQ. This CDR3 comprises 13 residues. Trimming took off 3 bases at V and 5 bases at J, with 9 bases between the two ends. CDR3 DNA: TGCGCCAGCAGCTCCGCGGCAGACAATGAGCAGTTCTTC. The encoded protein is CASSSAADNEQFF.

The rearrangement joins TRBV29-1 to TRBJ2-7, with 7 nucleotides matching TRBD1. The germline V gene has CDR1 SQVTM and CDR2 ANQGSEA. The CDR3 extends over 16 amino acids. V was clipped by 4 bases and J by 0 bases; unmatched bases: 12. The CDR3 region has the DNA TGCAGCGTTGGCCGCCCCTCCCGGGACAGCTCCTACGAGCAGTACTTC. This encodes CSVGRPSRDSSYEQYF.

The chain carries TRBV20-1 and TRBJ1-5, with unresolved D. The V end was cut by 0 bases, the J end by 0 bases, with 12 bases between. Germline lookup yields CDR1 DFQATT and CDR2 SNEGSKA (reference sequence). This CDR3 spans 16 amino acids. DNA of the CDR3: TGCAGTGCTAGAGATCCGCATGGAATTAGCAATCAGCCCCAGCATTTT. As protein: CSARDPHGISNQPQHF.

This clonotype was counted only a few times. The genes are TRBV20-1 and TRBJ2-5; possibly TRBD1 for D (6 bases). The CDR3 length is 12 residues. Trimming stripped 6 bases from V and 4 bases from J, with 12 bases between. The germline CDR1 and CDR2 sequences are DFQATT and SNEGSKA (reference sequence). CDR3 sequence reads: CSAQGLRETQYF. CDR3 in DNA: TGCAGTGCCCAGGGGCTGCGAGAGACCCAGTACTTC.

This chain uses TRBV11-2 with TRBJ2-1; 9 bases match TRBD2. Germline V gene data show CDR1 as SGHAT and CDR2 as FQNNGV. The CDR3 runs 17 residues. The V gene end was trimmed by 0 bases and the J gene end by 4 bases; junction bases not matched to a gene: 7. CDR3 nucleotide sequence: TGTGCCAGCAGCTTAGACGGGGGGACTAGCAGATACAATGAGCAGTTCTTC. Translated, it gives CASSLDGGTSRYNEQFF. The full variable domain, with the rest looked up from reference TRBV11-2 and TRBJ2-1, is EAGVAQSPRYKIIEKRQSVAFWCNPISGHATLYWYQQILGQGPKLLIQFQNNGVVDDSQLPKDRFSAERLKGVDSTLKIQPAKLEDSAVYLCASSLDGGTSRYNEQFFGPGTRLTVL.

The chain uses TRBV6-6 and TRBJ1-5; 8 positions match TRBD1. Per the germline V gene, CDR1 is MNHNY and CDR2 is SVGAGI (reference sequence). This CDR3 is 13 amino acids long. J was trimmed by 7 bases and V by 7 bases; bases with no gene match: 6. CDR3 coding DNA: TGTGCCAGCATCGACAGGGGAGGCCAGCCCCAGCATTTT. This gives the protein CASIDRGGQPQHF.

V is TRBV12-3 or TRBV12-4 and J is TRBJ2-5; D might be TRBD2 (6 bases). Near its end, the DNA agrees better with TRBJ2-1, so the J call may be wrong. CDR3 length: 16 residues. CDR3 DNA: TGTGCCAGCAGTTTAGCGGCACTAGCATCTTGGAATGAGCAGTTCTTC. Protein: CASSLAALASWNEQFF.

A few counts support this clonotype. The rearrangement links TRBV6-5 to TRBJ2-7, with D tentatively TRBD1 or TRBD2 (5 bases each). The CDR3 spans 13 residues. V was cut by 6 bases and J by 4 bases, with 13 bases left in between. Germline CDR1 and CDR2: MNHEY and SVGAGI. This chain's CDR3 is CASSRGMGYEQYF. In DNA, the CDR3 is TGTGCCAGCAGCCGGGGCATGGGATACGAGCAGTACTTC.

The gene calls are TRBV4-1 and TRBJ2-1; D is possibly TRBD1 or TRBD2 (5 bases each). The CDR3 contains 14 residues. The germline gives CDR1 MGHRA, CDR2 YSYEKL. Trimming cost V 4 bases and J 3 bases, with 10 bases left between them. CDR3 protein: CASSREGNYNEQFF. As DNA, the CDR3 is TGCGCCAGCAGCCGCGAGGGGAACTACAATGAGCAGTTCTTC.